This T cell receptor (beta chain) stems from a study of response to subunit inactivated influenza vaccine. From the RT-PCR reads, TCRdb called clonotypes with MiXCR, one entry per CDR3 protein. The sample lists approximately 520,000 distinct CDR3 sequences, 15% to 20% occurring once. The CDR3 runs to 11 residues. Germline CDR1 and CDR2: DFQATT and SNEGSKA (reference sequence). The germline V and J ends were trimmed by 3 bases and 6 bases, with 9 bases remaining between them. The sequences come from CD4+ T cells sorted from PBMCs, collected roughly 24 months after vaccination. The genes are TRBV20-1 and TRBJ2-7; D possibly corresponds to TRBD2 (7 bases). The TCR originated in a man between 50 and 75 years old who received an inactivated influenza vaccine. Here the CDR3 reads CSASRGGEQYF. The DNA for the CDR3 is TGCAGTGCTAGTAGGGGGGGCGAGCAGTACTTC.